The rows below give T cell receptor beta chains drawn from one sample of a study of blood T cells in healthy people across ages. Each CDR3 protein is one row after TCRdb ran MiXCR on the 5' RACE reads. Among about 690,000 distinct CDR3 sequences, around two fifths were seen once, and the ten largest hold 30%. Sequenced input: blood. These TCRs come from a man of 80 years or more in good health. Each CDR3 is given with its conserved first and last residue. Fields, in order: D gene, clone size, V gene, J gene, CDR3 DNA, CDR3 protein. D genes are given only for firm matches. The size field is filled for only some rows; it gives once, few, many or a size class.

>TRBD2|-|TRBV12-5|TRBJ2-5
TGTGCTAGTGGTCAATATCTCGGACGGGGGGCCCAGTACTTC
CASGQYLGRGAQYF
>TRBD1|-|TRBV20-1|TRBJ1-6
TGCAGTGGACGAGGGACAGGGAGCTATAATTCACCCCTCCACTTT
CSGRGTGSYNSPLHF
>-|once|TRBV6-2/TRBV6-3|TRBJ1-2
TGTGCCAGCAGCCAACGGACTGGCGGCTATGGCTACACCTTC
CASSQRTGGYGYTF
>-|few|TRBV29-1|TRBJ2-3
TGCAGCGTTGAAGAATTGCAGACTACGCTAGTCGGGGTGTCGGTGCAGTATTTT
CSVEELQTTLVGVSVQYF
>-|-|TRBV20-1|TRBJ1-2
TGCAGTGCTAGCTACCGGTCACTGGCAGGGACCAACTATGGCTACACCTTC
CSASYRSLAGTNYGYTF
>-|-|TRBV25-1|TRBJ2-3
TGTGCCAGCAGTGAATCACCCCAGGGTTCCTACGGCCGAATGGGCACAGAGACGCAGTATTTT
CASSESPQGSYGRMGTETQYF
>TRBD2|-|TRBV14|TRBJ2-7
TGTGCCAGCAGCCAGACTAGCGGGATCAACGAGCAGTACTTC
CASSQTSGINEQYF
>-|-|TRBV11-2|TRBJ2-3
TGTGCCAGCAGCGCTGATGGTGTGGGCCGTAATACGCAGTATTTT
CASSADGVGRNTQYF
>-|-|TRBV25-1|TRBJ2-6
TGTGCCAGCAGTCGGTCCGGGCAAACAATCTCTGGGGCCAACGTCCTGAATTTC
CASSRSGQTISGANVLNF
>-|-|TRBV3-1|TRBJ2-5
TGTGCCAGCAGCCAAAGGGCGACACCAGTAGGTGAGCAGTACTTC
CASSQRATPVGEQYF
>-|few|TRBV7-6|TRBJ2-1
TGTGCAGACTGGACCATCTACAATGAGCAGTTCTTC
CADWTIYNEQFF
>-|-|TRBV20-1|TRBJ2-1
TGCAGTGCTAGAGAATACCTAACTAAACTCTCATACAATGAGCAGTTCTTC
CSAREYLTKLSYNEQFF
>-|-|TRBV9|TRBJ2-1
TGTGCCAGCAGCGTAGATTCCGGGACTCTACCGGGAGAGGAGCAGTTCTTC
CASSVDSGTLPGEEQFF
>-|-|TRBV4-2|TRBJ2-7
TGTGCCAGCAGCCGAAGGGTTGGGGCCTACGAGCAGTACTTC
CASSRRVGAYEQYF
>-|-|TRBV29-1|TRBJ1-2
TGCAGCGCCTGGGCGCCGGGCCGCAATGGCTACACCTTC
CSAWAPGRNGYTF
>-|few|TRBV4-2|TRBJ2-5
TGTGCCAGCGCCGTCCGGCACCAAGAGACCCAGTACTTC
CASAVRHQETQYF
>TRBD2|-|TRBV28|TRBJ2-1
TGTGCCAGCGGAGGACTAGCGGCTTACAATGAGCAGTTCTTC
CASGGLAAYNEQFF
>-|-|TRBV5-1|TRBJ2-7
TGCGCCAGCAGTTTCGACACCCGCTCCTACGAGCAGTACTTC
CASSFDTRSYEQYF
>-|many|TRBV7-7|TRBJ2-5
TGTGCCAGCAGCTTAGTCGGCAGGGAAGAGACCCAGTACTTC
CASSLVGREETQYF
>-|-|TRBV28|TRBJ2-4
TGTGCCAGCAGTACAGGGTGGGGCATTCAGTACTTC
CASSTGWGIQYF
>TRBD2|few|TRBV7-2|TRBJ2-1
TGTGCCAGCAGCTATTCCGGGACTAGCGGATCCTACAATGAGCAGTTCTTC
CASSYSGTSGSYNEQFF
>-|-|TRBV12-3/TRBV12-4|TRBJ2-1
TGTGCCAGCAGTTGGGGCGGGGGCTGGGGGAAGGAGCAGTTCTTC
CASSWGGGWGKEQFF
>TRBD2|once|TRBV11-2|TRBJ2-1
TGCGCCAGCAGCCCGTCCGGGACTAGATCGGATGAGCGGTTCTTC
CASSPSGTRSDERFF
>-|many|TRBV2|TRBJ1-6
TGTGCCAGCAGCGGTCGTGGGGATTCACCCCTCCACTTT
CASSGRGDSPLHF
>-|few|TRBV20-1|TRBJ2-3
TGCAGTGCTTCGGGGCCCACAGATACGCAGTATTTT
CSASGPTDTQYF
>TRBD1|few|TRBV5-1|TRBJ1-4
TGCGCCAGCACCAGGACAGGTGTTTCGACTAATGAAAAACTGTTTTTT
CASTRTGVSTNEKLFF
>-|few|TRBV18|TRBJ1-2
TGTGCCAGCTCACCGGGGGCGCCGCCGGACTATGGCTACACCTTC
CASSPGAPPDYGYTF
>-|few|TRBV7-8|TRBJ2-3
TGTGCCAGCAGCCTCGCACCGGGGAGAAGCACAGATACGCAGTATTTT
CASSLAPGRSTDTQYF
>TRBD1|many|TRBV20-1|TRBJ1-5
TGCAGTGCTACAGGGGGCTGGAATCAGCCCCAGCATTTT
CSATGGWNQPQHF
>-|few|TRBV20-1|TRBJ1-5
TGCAGTGCTAGAAGGGGCGGAAGCAGGCAGCCCCAGCATTTT
CSARRGGSRQPQHF
>TRBD2|once|TRBV20-1|TRBJ2-7
TGCAGTGCTAGATCGACTAGCGGGATCCCTCCCTCCTACGAGCAGTACTTC
CSARSTSGIPPSYEQYF
>-|-|TRBV28|TRBJ1-5
TGTGCCAGCAGTTTCCACAGTAGACGCAATCAGCCCCAGCATTTT
CASSFHSRRNQPQHF
>-|few|TRBV6-6|TRBJ2-7
TGTGCCAGCACCCACAGTACCTACGAGCAGTACTTC
CASTHSTYEQYF
>TRBD2|once|TRBV2|TRBJ2-3
TGTGCCAGCAGTGACGCAGCGGGGCTTACAGATACGCAGTATTTT
CASSDAAGLTDTQYF
>TRBD1|many|TRBV12-3/TRBV12-4|TRBJ1-4
TGTGCCAGCAGAAGGGACAGGGGGCATGGGAAACTGTTTTTT
CASRRDRGHGKLFF
>-|-|TRBV7-9|TRBJ2-7
TGTGCCAGCAGCTCCACGAATCCATTCGCTTCCTACGAGCAGTACTTC
CASSSTNPFASYEQYF
>TRBD2|few|TRBV20-1|TRBJ2-5
TGCAGTGCTCCTACTAGCGGGGGGCGGGGGACCCAGTACTTC
CSAPTSGGRGTQYF
>-|-|TRBV12-3/TRBV12-4|TRBJ2-5
TGTGCCAGCAGTTTTAACCCCCAAGAGACCCAGTACTTC
CASSFNPQETQYF
>TRBD2|-|TRBV20-1|TRBJ2-7
TGCAGTGCTAGAGGGCTAGCGGATAGGAGCTCCTACGAGCAGTACTTC
CSARGLADRSSYEQYF
>-|few|TRBV29-1|TRBJ2-2
TGCAGCGCCCAGCCGGGGAGTAACGCCGGGGAGCTGTTTTTT
CSAQPGSNAGELFF
>TRBD2|-|TRBV6-1|TRBJ2-3
TGTGCCAGCAGTGAATACGGGGGGTCAAGCACAGATACGCAGTATTTT
CASSEYGGSSTDTQYF
>-|many|TRBV7-2|TRBJ2-5
TGTGCCAGCAGCTTAACGAAGGAGACCCAGTACTTC
CASSLTKETQYF
>-|-|TRBV19|TRBJ2-7
TGTGCCAGTAGTATATGCGAGGATGGCGGGACGGGCGAGCAGTACTTC
CASSICEDGGTGEQYF